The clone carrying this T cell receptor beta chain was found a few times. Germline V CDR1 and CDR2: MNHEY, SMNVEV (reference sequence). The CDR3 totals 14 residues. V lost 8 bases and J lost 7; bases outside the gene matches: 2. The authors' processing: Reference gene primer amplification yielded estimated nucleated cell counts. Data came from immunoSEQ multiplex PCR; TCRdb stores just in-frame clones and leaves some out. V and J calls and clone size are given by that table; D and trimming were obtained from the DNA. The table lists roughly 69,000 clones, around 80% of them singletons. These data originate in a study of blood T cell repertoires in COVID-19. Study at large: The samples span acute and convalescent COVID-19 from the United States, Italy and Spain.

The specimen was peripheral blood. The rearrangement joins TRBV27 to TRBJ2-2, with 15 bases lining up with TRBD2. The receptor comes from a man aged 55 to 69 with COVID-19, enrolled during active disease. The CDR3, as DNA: TGTGCCAGCGGACTAGCGGGGGGGGACGGGGAGCTGTTTTTT. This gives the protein CASGLAGGDGELFF.